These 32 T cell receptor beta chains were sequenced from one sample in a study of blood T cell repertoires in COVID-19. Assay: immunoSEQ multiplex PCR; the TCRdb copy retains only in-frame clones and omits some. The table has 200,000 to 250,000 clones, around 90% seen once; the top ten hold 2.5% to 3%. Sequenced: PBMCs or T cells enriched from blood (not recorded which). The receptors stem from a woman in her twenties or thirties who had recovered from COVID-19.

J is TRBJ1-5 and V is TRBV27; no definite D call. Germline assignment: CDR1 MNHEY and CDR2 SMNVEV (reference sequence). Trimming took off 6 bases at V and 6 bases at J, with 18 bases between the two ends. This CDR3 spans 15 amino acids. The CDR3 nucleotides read TGTGCCAGCAGCTTTAAAGGGATGGGGAGTCAGCCCCAGCATTTT. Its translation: CASSFKGMGSQPQHF.

CDR3 protein: CASSLVSQQETQYF. In nucleotides, the CDR3 is TGTGCCAGCAGCTTAGTTAGCCAGCAAGAGACCCAGTACTTC. The chain combines TRBV7-8 with TRBJ2-5; no clear D gene. The V end lost 1 base, the J end lost 2 bases, and 8 bases lay between the germline ends. The CDR3 contains 14 residues. Per germline, CDR1 SGHVS and CDR2 FQNEAQ.

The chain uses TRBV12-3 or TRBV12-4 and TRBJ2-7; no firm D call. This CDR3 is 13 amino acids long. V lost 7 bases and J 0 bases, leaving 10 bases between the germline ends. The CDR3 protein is CASIARNSYEQYF. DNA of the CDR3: TGTGCCAGCATCGCGAGGAACTCCTACGAGCAGTACTTC.

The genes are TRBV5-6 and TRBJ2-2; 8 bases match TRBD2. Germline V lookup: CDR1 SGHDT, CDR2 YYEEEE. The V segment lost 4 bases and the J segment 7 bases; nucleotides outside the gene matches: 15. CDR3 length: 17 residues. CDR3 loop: CASSLRQSYREGGELFF. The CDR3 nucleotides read TGTGCCAGCAGCCTGAGACAGTCCTACCGGGAGGGCGGGGAGCTGTTTTTT.

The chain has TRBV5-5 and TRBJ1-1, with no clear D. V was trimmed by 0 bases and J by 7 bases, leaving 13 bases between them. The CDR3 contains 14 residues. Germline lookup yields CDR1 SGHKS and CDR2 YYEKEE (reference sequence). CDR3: CASSLALRGSEAFF. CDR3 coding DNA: TGTGCCAGCAGCTTGGCCCTTCGGGGAAGTGAAGCTTTCTTT.

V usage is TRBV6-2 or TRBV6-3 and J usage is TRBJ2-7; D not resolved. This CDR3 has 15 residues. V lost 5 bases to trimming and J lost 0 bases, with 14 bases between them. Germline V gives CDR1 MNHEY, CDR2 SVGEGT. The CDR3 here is CASSPPVRSSYEQYF. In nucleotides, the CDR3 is TGTGCCAGCAGTCCCCCGGTCCGGAGCTCCTACGAGCAGTACTTC.

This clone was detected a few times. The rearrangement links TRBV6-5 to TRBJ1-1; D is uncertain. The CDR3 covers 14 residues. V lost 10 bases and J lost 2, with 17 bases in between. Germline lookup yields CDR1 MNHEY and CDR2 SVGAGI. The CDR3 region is CATLREGGNTEAFF. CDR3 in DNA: TGTGCCACACTAAGGGAGGGAGGAAACACTGAAGCTTTCTTT.

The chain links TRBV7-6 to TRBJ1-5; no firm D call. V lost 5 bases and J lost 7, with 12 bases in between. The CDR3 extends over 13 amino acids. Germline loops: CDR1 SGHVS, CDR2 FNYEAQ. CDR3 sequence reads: CASSISRGQPQHF. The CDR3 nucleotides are TGTGCCAGCAGCATCTCACGAGGGCAGCCCCAGCATTTT.

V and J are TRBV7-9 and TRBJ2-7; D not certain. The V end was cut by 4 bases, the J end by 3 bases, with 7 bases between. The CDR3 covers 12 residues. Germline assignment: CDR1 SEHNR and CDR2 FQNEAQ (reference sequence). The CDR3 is CASSSTNYEQYF. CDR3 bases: TGTGCCAGCAGCTCTACTAACTACGAGCAGTACTTC. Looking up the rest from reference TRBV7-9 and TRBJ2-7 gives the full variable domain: DTGVSQNPRHKITKRGQNVTFRCDPISEHNRLYWYRQTLGQGPEFLTYFQNEAQLEKSRLLSDRFSAERPKGSFSTLEIQRTEQGDSAMYLCASSSTNYEQYFGPGTRLTVT.

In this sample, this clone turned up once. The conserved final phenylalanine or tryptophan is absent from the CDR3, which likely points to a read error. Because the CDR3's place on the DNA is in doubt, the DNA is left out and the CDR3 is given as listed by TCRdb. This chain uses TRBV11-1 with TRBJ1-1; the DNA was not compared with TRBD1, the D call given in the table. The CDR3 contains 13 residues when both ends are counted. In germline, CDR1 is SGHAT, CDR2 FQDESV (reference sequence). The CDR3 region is CASSLARTGVPKV.

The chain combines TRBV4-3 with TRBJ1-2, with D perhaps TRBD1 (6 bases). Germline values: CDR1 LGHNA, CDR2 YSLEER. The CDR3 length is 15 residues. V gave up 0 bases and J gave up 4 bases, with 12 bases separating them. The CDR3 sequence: CASSQDLGGAYGYTF. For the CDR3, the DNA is TGCGCCAGCAGCCAAGATCTGGGGGGGGCCTATGGCTACACCTTC.

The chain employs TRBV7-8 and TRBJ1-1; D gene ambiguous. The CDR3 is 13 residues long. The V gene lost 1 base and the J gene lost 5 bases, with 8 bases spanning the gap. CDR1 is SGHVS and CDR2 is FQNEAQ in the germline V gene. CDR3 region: CASSLVVATEAFF. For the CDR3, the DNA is TGTGCCAGCAGCTTAGTTGTGGCTACTGAAGCTTTCTTT.

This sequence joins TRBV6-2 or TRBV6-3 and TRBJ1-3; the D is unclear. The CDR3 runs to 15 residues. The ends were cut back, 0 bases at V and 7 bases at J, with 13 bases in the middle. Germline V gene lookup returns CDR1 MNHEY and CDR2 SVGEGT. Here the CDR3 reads CASSYSSGEWNTIYF. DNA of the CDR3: TGTGCCAGCAGTTACTCGTCCGGGGAGTGGAACACCATATATTTT.

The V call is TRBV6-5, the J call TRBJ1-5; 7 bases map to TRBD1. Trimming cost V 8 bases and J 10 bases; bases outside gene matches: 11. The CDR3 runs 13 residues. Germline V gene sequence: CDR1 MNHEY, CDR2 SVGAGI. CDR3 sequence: CASAPGGRSPQHF. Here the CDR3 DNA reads TGTGCCAGCGCGCCAGGGGGAAGGAGCCCCCAGCATTTT.

The CDR3, as DNA: TGTGCCAGCAGCCACAGTAGCTCTGGAAACACCATATATTTT. This sequence encodes CASSHSSSGNTIYF. The genes are TRBV9 and TRBJ1-3; D gene ambiguous. Per the germline V gene, CDR1 is SGDLS and CDR2 is YYNGEE. This CDR3 is built from 14 residues. Trimming removed 4 bases from V and 0 bases from J, with 8 bases in between.

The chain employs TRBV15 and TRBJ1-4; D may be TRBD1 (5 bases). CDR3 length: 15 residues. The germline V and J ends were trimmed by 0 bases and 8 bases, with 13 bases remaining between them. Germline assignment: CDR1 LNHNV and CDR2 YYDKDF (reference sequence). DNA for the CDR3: TGTGCCACCAGCAGAGATCCCCGGGGGGAAGAAAAACTGTTTTTT. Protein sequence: CATSRDPRGEEKLFF. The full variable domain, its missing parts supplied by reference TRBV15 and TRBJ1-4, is DAMVIQNPRYQVTQFGKPVTLSCSQTLNHNVMYWYQQKSSQAPKLLFHYYDKDFNNEADTPDNFQSRRPNTSFCFLDIRSPGLGDTAMYLCATSRDPRGEEKLFFGSGTQLSVL.

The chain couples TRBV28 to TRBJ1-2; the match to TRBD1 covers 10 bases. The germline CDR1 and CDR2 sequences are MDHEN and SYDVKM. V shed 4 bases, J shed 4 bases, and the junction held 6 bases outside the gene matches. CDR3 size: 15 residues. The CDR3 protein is CASSSGTGEVYGYTF. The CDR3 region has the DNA TGTGCCAGCAGTTCTGGGACAGGGGAGGTCTATGGCTACACCTTC.

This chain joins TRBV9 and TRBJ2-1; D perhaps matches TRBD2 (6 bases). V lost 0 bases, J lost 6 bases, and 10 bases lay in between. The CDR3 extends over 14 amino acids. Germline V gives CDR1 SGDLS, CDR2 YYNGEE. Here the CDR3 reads CASSVGTSPNEQFF. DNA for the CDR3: TGTGCCAGCAGCGTAGGAACTAGCCCCAATGAGCAGTTCTTC.

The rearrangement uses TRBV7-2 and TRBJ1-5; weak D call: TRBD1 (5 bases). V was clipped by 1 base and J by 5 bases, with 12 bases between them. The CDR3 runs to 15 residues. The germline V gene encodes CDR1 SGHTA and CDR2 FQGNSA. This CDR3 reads CASSLDGTLHQPQHF. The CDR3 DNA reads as TGTGCCAGCAGCTTAGACGGGACTCTGCATCAGCCCCAGCATTTT. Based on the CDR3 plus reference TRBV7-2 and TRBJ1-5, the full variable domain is GAGVSQSPSNKVTEKGKDVELRCDPISGHTALYWYRQSLGQGLEFLIYFQGNSAPDKSGLPSDRFSAERTGGSVSTLTIQRTQQEDSAVYLCASSLDGTLHQPQHFGDGTRLSIL.

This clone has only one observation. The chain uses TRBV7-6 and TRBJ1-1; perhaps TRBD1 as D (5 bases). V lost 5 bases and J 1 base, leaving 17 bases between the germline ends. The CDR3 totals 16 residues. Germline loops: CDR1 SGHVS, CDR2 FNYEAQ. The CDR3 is CASSINSATENTEAFF. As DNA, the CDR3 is TGTGCCAGCAGCATAAACTCGGCGACAGAGAACACTGAAGCTTTCTTT.

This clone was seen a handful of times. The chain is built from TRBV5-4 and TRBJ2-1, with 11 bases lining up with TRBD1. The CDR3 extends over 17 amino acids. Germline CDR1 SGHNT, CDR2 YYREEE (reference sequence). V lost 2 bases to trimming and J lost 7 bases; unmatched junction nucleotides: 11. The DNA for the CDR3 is TGTGCCAGCAGCTTAGGCGCCGGACAGGGGGCGCTTAATGAGCAGTTCTTC. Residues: CASSLGAGQGALNEQFF.

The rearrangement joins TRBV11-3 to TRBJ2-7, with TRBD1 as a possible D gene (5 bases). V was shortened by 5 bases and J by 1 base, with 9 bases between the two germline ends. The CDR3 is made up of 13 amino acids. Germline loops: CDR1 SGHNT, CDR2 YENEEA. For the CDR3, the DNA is TGTGCCAGCAGCGTTGACAGATCCTACGAGCAGTACTTC. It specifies CASSVDRSYEQYF.

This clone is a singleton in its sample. CDR3 region: CASSQVDLLAAYQETQYF. The CDR3 DNA reads as TGCGCCAGCAGCCAAGTAGATTTACTAGCGGCGTACCAAGAGACCCAGTACTTC. This sequence joins TRBV4-1 and TRBJ2-5, with 8 bases that match TRBD2. The germline CDR1 and CDR2 sequences are MGHRA and YSYEKL. J was trimmed by 0 bases and V by 1 base; bases with no gene match: 10. The CDR3 runs 18 residues.

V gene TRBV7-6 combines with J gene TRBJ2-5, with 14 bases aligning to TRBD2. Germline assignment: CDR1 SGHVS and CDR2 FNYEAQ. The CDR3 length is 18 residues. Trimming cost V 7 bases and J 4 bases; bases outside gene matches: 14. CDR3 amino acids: CASTLTRGGLAGGETQYF. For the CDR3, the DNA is TGTGCCAGCACCCTGACCAGGGGAGGACTAGCGGGGGGAGAGACCCAGTACTTC.

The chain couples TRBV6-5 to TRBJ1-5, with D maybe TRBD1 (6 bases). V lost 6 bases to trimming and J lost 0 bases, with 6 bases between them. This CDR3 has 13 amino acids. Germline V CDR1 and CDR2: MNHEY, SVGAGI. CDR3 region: CASRTGSNQPQHF. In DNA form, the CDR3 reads TGTGCCAGCAGGACAGGTAGCAATCAGCCCCAGCATTTT.

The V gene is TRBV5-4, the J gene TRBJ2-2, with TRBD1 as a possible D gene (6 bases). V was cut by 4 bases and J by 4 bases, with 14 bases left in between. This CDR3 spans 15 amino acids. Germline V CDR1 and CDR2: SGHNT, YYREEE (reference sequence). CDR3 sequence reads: CASSRDRSTTGELFF. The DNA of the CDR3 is TGTGCCAGCAGCCGAGACAGGAGTACCACCGGGGAGCTGTTTTTT.

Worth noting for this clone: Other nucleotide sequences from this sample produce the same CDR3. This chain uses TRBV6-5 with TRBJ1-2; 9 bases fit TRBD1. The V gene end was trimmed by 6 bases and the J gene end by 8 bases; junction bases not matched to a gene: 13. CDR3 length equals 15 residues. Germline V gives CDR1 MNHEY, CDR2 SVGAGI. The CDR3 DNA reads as TGTGCCAGCAGATCCACAGGGGGCGCCGGGTACGGCTACACCTTC. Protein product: CASRSTGGAGYGYTF.

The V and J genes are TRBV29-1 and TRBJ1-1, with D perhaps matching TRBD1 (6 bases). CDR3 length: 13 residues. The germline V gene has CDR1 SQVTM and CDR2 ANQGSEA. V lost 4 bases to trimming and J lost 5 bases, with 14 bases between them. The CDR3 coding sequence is TGCAGCGTTGCTGTAGGGGGGGAGACTGAAGCTTTCTTT. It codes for CSVAVGGETEAFF.

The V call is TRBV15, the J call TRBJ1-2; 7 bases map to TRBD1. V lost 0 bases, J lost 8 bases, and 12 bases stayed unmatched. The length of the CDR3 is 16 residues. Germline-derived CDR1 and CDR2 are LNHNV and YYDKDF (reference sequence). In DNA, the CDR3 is TGTGCCACCAGCAGAGATACGTCAGGGGGGCCGTGGGGCTACACCTTC. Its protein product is CATSRDTSGGPWGYTF.

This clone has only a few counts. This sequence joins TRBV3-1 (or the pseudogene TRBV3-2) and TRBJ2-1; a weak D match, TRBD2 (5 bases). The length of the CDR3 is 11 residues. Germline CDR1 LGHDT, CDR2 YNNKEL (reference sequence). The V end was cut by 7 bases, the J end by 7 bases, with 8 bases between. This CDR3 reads CASTGLNEQFF. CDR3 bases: TGTGCCAGCACAGGACTGAATGAGCAGTTCTTC.

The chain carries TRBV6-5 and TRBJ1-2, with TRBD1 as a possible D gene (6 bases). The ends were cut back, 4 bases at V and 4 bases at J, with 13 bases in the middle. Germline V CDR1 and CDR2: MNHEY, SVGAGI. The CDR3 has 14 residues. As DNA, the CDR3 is TGTGCCAGCAGTTCCCCCGCAGGGGCCTATGGCTACACCTTC. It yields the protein CASSSPAGAYGYTF.

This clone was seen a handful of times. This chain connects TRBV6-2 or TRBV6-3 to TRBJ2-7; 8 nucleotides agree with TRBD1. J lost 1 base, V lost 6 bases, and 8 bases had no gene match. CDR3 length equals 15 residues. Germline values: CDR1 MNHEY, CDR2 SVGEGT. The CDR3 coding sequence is TGTGCCAGCAGCACCGGGACAGGCTTTTCCTACGAGCAGTACTTC. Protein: CASSTGTGFSYEQYF.